A selection of T cell receptor beta chains follows, all from one sample in a study of blood T cell repertoires in COVID-19. Here immunoSEQ multiplex PCR was the method, and the copy in TCRdb shows in-frame clones only, minus some. The table shows 110,000 or so clones, with about 89% occurring only once. The sample consisted of peripheral blood. These receptor sequences come from a human donor with acute or convalescent COVID-19. The donor label of this sample is uncertain. The CDR3 runs from the conserved cysteine through the conserved F or W. The order of the fields is clone size, D gene, J gene, V gene, CDR3 protein, CDR3 DNA. The D gene is left open where the match is weak. A row's size may be missing; if present it is once, few, many or a size class.

clone_size: NA; d_call: NA; j_call: TRBJ2-2; v_call: TRBV5-1; cdr3_aa: CASSFQGIGTGELFF; cdr3_nt: TGCGCCAGCAGCTTCCAGGGGATAGGCACCGGGGAGCTGTTTTTT
clone_size: NA; d_call: NA; j_call: TRBJ1-1; v_call: TRBV28; cdr3_aa: CASAAREAFF; cdr3_nt: TGTGCCAGCGCCGCTAGGGAAGCTTTCTTT
clone_size: NA; d_call: NA; j_call: TRBJ1-3; v_call: TRBV5-5; cdr3_aa: CASSWRTVGAGNTIYF; cdr3_nt: TGTGCCAGCAGCTGGAGGACAGTTGGTGCAGGAAACACCATATATTTT
clone_size: NA; d_call: TRBD2; j_call: TRBJ2-2; v_call: TRBV7-8; cdr3_aa: CASSSRVRVAGVGTGELFF; cdr3_nt: TGTGCCAGCAGCTCGAGGGTCCGGGTAGCGGGAGTAGGGACCGGGGAGCTGTTTTTT
clone_size: NA; d_call: TRBD2; j_call: TRBJ2-1; v_call: TRBV19; cdr3_aa: CASTKRGAYNEQFF; cdr3_nt: TGTGCCAGTACCAAGCGGGGGGCCTACAATGAGCAGTTCTTC
clone_size: few; d_call: TRBD1; j_call: TRBJ1-5; v_call: TRBV7-9; cdr3_aa: CASSLYRGEGNQPQHF; cdr3_nt: TGTGCCAGCAGCCTATACAGGGGAGAGGGCAATCAGCCCCAGCATTTT
clone_size: NA; d_call: NA; j_call: TRBJ1-5; v_call: TRBV15; cdr3_aa: CATSRELAAAGESQHF; cdr3_nt: TGTGCCACCAGCAGAGAGTTGGCGGCAGCCGGGGAGTCTCAGCATTTT
clone_size: NA; d_call: TRBD2; j_call: TRBJ2-1; v_call: TRBV4-1; cdr3_aa: CASSQGRGRTYNEQFF; cdr3_nt: TGCGCCAGCAGCCAAGGTCGCGGGAGGACCTACAATGAGCAGTTCTTC
clone_size: NA; d_call: TRBD1; j_call: TRBJ2-3; v_call: TRBV5-1; cdr3_aa: CASSPGQTSTDTQYF; cdr3_nt: TGCGCCAGCAGCCCGGGACAGACTAGCACAGATACGCAGTATTTT
clone_size: NA; d_call: NA; j_call: TRBJ1-4; v_call: TRBV29-1; cdr3_aa: CSPQRGNEKLFF; cdr3_nt: TGCAGCCCACAGAGGGGGAATGAAAAACTGTTTTTT
clone_size: NA; d_call: NA; j_call: TRBJ2-4; v_call: TRBV27; cdr3_aa: CASSLSWGQRDIQYF; cdr3_nt: TGTGCCAGCAGTTTATCGTGGGGGCAACGGGACATTCAGTACTTC
clone_size: NA; d_call: NA; j_call: TRBJ1-1; v_call: TRBV6-1; cdr3_aa: CASSERVTEAFF; cdr3_nt: TGTGCCAGCAGTGAACGGGTTACTGAAGCTTTCTTT
clone_size: NA; d_call: NA; j_call: TRBJ2-3; v_call: TRBV9; cdr3_aa: CASSVGGRGPSDTQYF; cdr3_nt: TGTGCCAGCAGCGTAGGGGGGCGGGGGCCGTCAGATACGCAGTATTTT
clone_size: few; d_call: TRBD2; j_call: TRBJ2-5; v_call: TRBV2; cdr3_aa: CASTRDYVMETQYF; cdr3_nt: TGTGCCAGCACTCGGGACTATGTCATGGAGACCCAGTACTTC
clone_size: NA; d_call: NA; j_call: TRBJ2-3; v_call: TRBV3-1/TRBV3-2; cdr3_aa: CASSQSGLGQYF; cdr3_nt: TGTGCCAGCAGCCAGTCGGGACTGGGGCAGTATTTT
clone_size: NA; d_call: NA; j_call: TRBJ2-7; v_call: TRBV28; cdr3_aa: CASSPGDTNYYEQYF; cdr3_nt: TGTGCCAGCAGCCCAGGGGACACGAACTACTACGAGCAGTACTTC
clone_size: NA; d_call: TRBD2; j_call: TRBJ2-7; v_call: TRBV27; cdr3_aa: CASRRLASYEQYF; cdr3_nt: TGTGCCAGCAGGCGACTAGCCTCCTACGAGCAGTACTTC
clone_size: NA; d_call: TRBD1; j_call: TRBJ2-7; v_call: TRBV2; cdr3_aa: CASRAADRGREQYF; cdr3_nt: TGTGCCAGCAGGGCCGCGGACAGGGGGCGCGAGCAGTACTTC
clone_size: NA; d_call: TRBD1; j_call: TRBJ1-2; v_call: TRBV19; cdr3_aa: CGVLRDRGHGYAF; cdr3_nt: TGTGGGGTCCTCCGGGACAGGGGTCATGGCTACGCCTTC
clone_size: NA; d_call: TRBD1; j_call: TRBJ2-5; v_call: TRBV24-1; cdr3_aa: CASEGANQETQYF; cdr3_nt: TGTGCCTCCGAGGGGGCAAACCAAGAGACCCAGTACTTC
clone_size: few; d_call: NA; j_call: TRBJ2-7; v_call: TRBV6-5; cdr3_aa: CASSYSAGGSYEQYF; cdr3_nt: TGTGCCAGCAGTTACTCAGCAGGAGGGTCCTACGAGCAGTACTTC
clone_size: few; d_call: TRBD1; j_call: TRBJ1-5; v_call: TRBV28; cdr3_aa: CASLPGGRSNQPQHF; cdr3_nt: TGTGCCAGCTTGCCAGGGGGCAGAAGCAATCAGCCCCAGCATTTT
clone_size: NA; d_call: TRBD1; j_call: TRBJ1-5; v_call: TRBV19; cdr3_aa: CATQQGNSNQPQHF; cdr3_nt: TGTGCCACCCAACAGGGGAATAGCAATCAGCCCCAGCATTTT
clone_size: NA; d_call: NA; j_call: TRBJ1-1; v_call: TRBV28; cdr3_aa: CASSLGGQNTEAFF; cdr3_nt: TGTGCCAGCAGTTTAGGGGGCCAGAACACTGAAGCTTTCTTT
clone_size: NA; d_call: TRBD1; j_call: TRBJ2-5; v_call: TRBV29-1; cdr3_aa: CSAKVSGQGAETQYF; cdr3_nt: TGCAGCGCAAAAGTATCAGGACAGGGGGCAGAGACCCAGTACTTC